These 25 T cell receptor beta chains were sequenced from one sample in a study of T cell responses to AZD1222 COVID-19 vaccine. The assay was immunoSEQ multiplex PCR, and TCRdb's table has in-frame clones only and misses some. The data show roughly 200,000 clones, around 88% seen once. The material sequenced was peripheral blood, taken on day 0 of AZD1222 vaccination. The receptors originated from an adult in good health.

This chain links TRBV10-1 with TRBJ2-5; the match to TRBD2 covers 14 bases. The CDR3 contains 15 residues. From germline, CDR1 is WNHNN and CDR2 SYGVQD (reference sequence). The J segment lost 5 bases and the V segment lost 8 bases, leaving 7 bases of the junction unmatched. CDR3 nucleotide sequence: TGCGCCAGCTGGGGACTAGCGGGGGTAGAGGAGACCCAGTACTTC. This gives the protein CASWGLAGVEETQYF.

Details on this clone: Other nucleotide sequences in the sample specify the same CDR3. The chain links TRBV7-2 to TRBJ2-1; 11 bases are shared with TRBD2. Germline V CDR1 and CDR2: SGHTA, FQGNSA. This CDR3 spans 15 amino acids. The trim removed 2 bases at V and 4 bases at J, leaving 1 base unmatched. The CDR3 spells CASSLLAGGYNEQFF. The CDR3 DNA sequence: TGTGCCAGCAGCTTACTAGCGGGGGGATACAATGAGCAGTTCTTC.

This chain joins TRBV7-9 and TRBJ2-7; 7 nucleotides align to TRBD1. V dropped 5 bases and J dropped 7; count of bases not matched to a gene: 8. The germline CDR1 and CDR2 sequences are SEHNR and FQNEAQ (reference sequence). The CDR3 extends over 13 amino acids. The CDR3 region is CASSLGTVWEQYF. The CDR3 bases are TGTGCCAGCAGCCTAGGGACAGTGTGGGAGCAGTACTTC.

CDR3 sequence reads: CASSEEIPGPQHF. CDR3 nucleotide sequence: TGTGCCAGCAGTGAAGAGATCCCAGGGCCCCAGCATTTT. The V call is TRBV2, the J call TRBJ1-5; no firm D call. CDR3 length equals 13 residues. Trimming took off 1 base at V and 9 bases at J, with 10 bases between the two ends. CDR1 is SNHLY and CDR2 is FYNNEI in the germline V gene.

Here the CDR3 reads CASSGGSLGEQYF. The CDR3 DNA reads TGTGCCAGTAGTGGAGGGTCCCTGGGAGAGCAGTACTTC. The rearrangement joins TRBV19 to TRBJ2-7; weak D call: TRBD2 (6 bases). The CDR3 has 13 amino acids. The germline gives CDR1 LNHDA, CDR2 SQIVND (reference sequence). V was pared by 5 bases and J by 7 bases, with 15 bases between.

The CDR3 nucleotides are TGTGCCAGCAGCGTAGGGGAGGGGCTAACTGAAGCTTTCTTT. It specifies CASSVGEGLTEAFF. The V and J genes are TRBV9 and TRBJ1-1; D might be TRBD1 (5 bases). Germline-derived CDR1 and CDR2 are SGDLS and YYNGEE. The CDR3 length is 14 residues. Trimming cost V 0 bases and J 5 bases, with 11 bases left between them.

V gene TRBV7-3 combines with J gene TRBJ1-6, with 7 bases lining up with TRBD1. The germline V gene has CDR1 SGHTA and CDR2 FQGTGA. Trimming removed 5 bases from V and 9 bases from J; junction bases left unmatched: 13. CDR3 size: 16 residues. The CDR3 reads CASSPTVRGKFSPLHF. The CDR3 DNA reads TGTGCCAGCAGCCCAACGGTCAGGGGGAAATTTTCACCCCTCCACTTT.

This clone has a single count. The chain employs TRBV7-8 and TRBJ2-1; TRBD2 agrees at 8 bases. Germline loops: CDR1 SGHVS, CDR2 FQNEAQ. The CDR3 contains 18 residues. The J segment lost 0 bases and the V segment lost 1 base, leaving 8 bases of the junction unmatched. CDR3 bases: TGTGCCAGCAGCTTAGGTCGGGGGGGCCGCCCCTCCTACAATGAGCAGTTCTTC. Protein: CASSLGRGGRPSYNEQFF.

V and J are TRBV6-5 and TRBJ1-2, with TRBD1 as a possible D gene (6 bases). Trimming pared 0 bases from V and 8 bases from J, leaving 16 bases between. Per the germline V gene, CDR1 is MNHEY and CDR2 is SVGAGI. The CDR3 has 15 amino acids. The CDR3 coding sequence is TGTGCCAGCAGTTACTCTACAGGGAGCCTCTCGGGCTACACCTTC. Translated: CASSYSTGSLSGYTF.

This clone was counted between two and nine times. The rearrangement uses TRBV12-5 and TRBJ1-1, with a tentative D call TRBD1 (6 bases). CDR1 and CDR2 from the germline V gene are LGHNT and FRNRAP. The ends were cut back, 0 bases at V and 5 bases at J, with 13 bases in the middle. CDR3 length equals 15 residues. The CDR3 nucleotides read TGTGCTAGTGGTTTGGTACTCGGCCAGGGGACTGAAGCTTTCTTT. The encoded protein is CASGLVLGQGTEAFF.

The chain employs TRBV5-1 and TRBJ1-5; D is perhaps TRBD1 (5 bases). V gave up 2 bases and J gave up 4 bases, with 13 bases separating them. Germline loops: CDR1 SGHRS, CDR2 YFSETQ. The CDR3 sequence is 15 residues long. The chain's CDR3 is CASSFSGTENQPQHF. CDR3 in DNA: TGCGCCAGCAGCTTTTCGGGGACCGAGAATCAGCCCCAGCATTTT. Full variable domain (remainder filled in from reference TRBV5-1 and TRBJ1-5): KAGVTQTPRYLIKTRGQQVTLSCSPISGHRSVSWYQQTPGQGLQFLFEYFSETQRNKGNFPGRFSGRQFSNSRSEMNVSTLELGDSALYLCASSFSGTENQPQHFGDGTRLSIL.

V usage is TRBV9 and J usage is TRBJ2-5; TRBD1 is a possible D gene (7 bases). The CDR3 extends over 15 amino acids. Trimming shortened V by 4 bases and J by 1 base, and 14 bases separated the two germline ends. Germline assignment: CDR1 SGDLS and CDR2 YYNGEE. Here the CDR3 DNA reads TGTGCCAGCAGCCCCCGGAGGGGGCTCCAAGAGACCCAGTACTTC. Its translation: CASSPRRGLQETQYF.

This sequence joins TRBV9 and TRBJ2-7; possibly TRBD1 for D (5 bases). The CDR3 spans 14 residues. Germline values: CDR1 SGDLS, CDR2 YYNGEE. Trimming took 0 bases from V and 2 from J, leaving 9 bases between them. The chain's CDR3 is CASSVVPGTYEQYF. The CDR3 DNA is TGTGCCAGCAGCGTAGTCCCAGGGACCTACGAGCAGTACTTC. The whole variable domain, filled in from reference TRBV9 and TRBJ2-7, reads DSGVTQTPKHLITATGQRVTLRCSPRSGDLSVYWYQQSLDQGLQFLIQYYNGEERAKGNILERFSAQQFPDLHSELNLSSLELGDSALYFCASSVVPGTYEQYFGPGTRLTVT.

V usage is TRBV6-5 and J usage is TRBJ1-6; weak D call: TRBD1 (5 bases). The CDR3 runs 15 residues. V was pared by 4 bases and J by 10 bases, with 17 bases between. Germline V gene lookup returns CDR1 MNHEY and CDR2 SVGAGI. CDR3 loop: CASSSLTQGGSPLHF. The CDR3 DNA follows: TGTGCCAGCAGTTCCCTTACCCAGGGAGGGTCACCCCTCCACTTT.

V and J are TRBV6-5 and TRBJ2-7; TRBD1 matches 7 bases. The CDR3 sequence is 15 residues long. Germline V gene lookup returns CDR1 MNHEY and CDR2 SVGAGI. J gave up 0 bases and V 4 bases, and 6 bases lay outside the gene matches. In DNA, the CDR3 is TGTGCCAGCAGTTCACCACGGACAGGCTCCTACGAGCAGTACTTC. Translated: CASSSPRTGSYEQYF.

The rearrangement uses TRBV9 and TRBJ2-2; perhaps TRBD1 as D (5 bases). The germline V and J ends were trimmed by 1 base and 5 bases, with 6 bases remaining between them. Germline V gene data show CDR1 as SGDLS and CDR2 as YYNGEE. The CDR3 runs 13 residues. The CDR3 coding sequence is TGTGCCAGCAGCGTACAGGGTACCGGGGAGCTGTTTTTT. This translates into CASSVQGTGELFF.

CDR3 coding DNA: TGCGCCAGCCGGACGGAGCAGAACACTGAAGCTTTCTTT. Protein product: CASRTEQNTEAFF. This rearrangement joins TRBV5-1 to TRBJ1-1; D unresolved. Between the trimmed V and J ends, which lost 7 bases and 1 base, there was a span of 11 bases. The CDR3 loop spans 13 amino acids. Germline assignment: CDR1 SGHRS and CDR2 YFSETQ.

The chain uses TRBV5-6 and TRBJ2-1; no firm D call. With 5 bases removed from V and 6 bases from J, the gap between germline ends came to 12 bases. The CDR3 extends over 13 amino acids. The germline gives CDR1 SGHDT, CDR2 YYEEEE. The CDR3 region has the DNA TGTGCCAGCAGAGACCGTGTCGCCAATGAGCAGTTCTTC. Its translation is CASRDRVANEQFF.

The V and J genes are TRBV3-1 (or the pseudogene TRBV3-2) and TRBJ2-3; 13 bases are shared with TRBD2. Germline loops: CDR1 LGHDT, CDR2 YNNKEL (reference sequence). J lost 2 bases, V lost 0 bases, and 2 bases had no gene match. The CDR3 is made up of 17 amino acids. For the CDR3, the DNA is TGTGCCAGCAGCCAAGAGGGGACTAGCGGGGACACAGATACGCAGTATTTT. This gives the protein CASSQEGTSGDTDTQYF.

V usage is TRBV12-3 or TRBV12-4 and J usage is TRBJ1-1, with D maybe TRBD1 (5 bases). The CDR3 runs 12 residues. V was trimmed by 9 bases and J by 9 bases, leaving 17 bases between them. The CDR3 DNA reads TGTGCCAGTAGGGCGGGGCAGCTTAAAGCTTTCTTT. Protein sequence: CASRAGQLKAFF.

V usage is TRBV19 and J usage is TRBJ2-2; TRBD2 might be the D (6 bases). The CDR3 is 15 amino acids. The V and J ends lost 1 base and 5 bases respectively, with 11 bases between them. The germline V gene encodes CDR1 LNHDA and CDR2 SQIVND (reference sequence). The CDR3 here is CASSIARGGTGELFF. The DNA for the CDR3 is TGTGCCAGTAGTATAGCTAGGGGAGGAACCGGGGAGCTGTTTTTT. The complete variable domain, with remaining parts taken from reference TRBV19 and TRBJ2-2, reads DGGITQSPKYLFRKEGQNVTLSCEQNLNHDAMYWYRQDPGQGLRLIYYSQIVNDFQKGDIAEGYSVSREKKESFPLTVTSAQKNPTAFYLCASSIARGGTGELFFGEGSRLTVL.

This clone was seen a single time. The chain has TRBV7-9 and TRBJ1-6, with TRBD1 as a possible D gene (6 bases). This CDR3 is 15 amino acids long. V shed 1 base and J shed 7 bases, with 11 bases lying between them. Looked up from germline, CDR1 is SEHNR and CDR2 is FQNEAQ (reference sequence). The CDR3 region has the DNA TGTGCCAGCAGCTTAGGAGGGGGGTTCAATTCACCCCTCCACTTT. It translates to CASSLGGGFNSPLHF.

This chain uses TRBV29-1 with TRBJ2-7; TRBD1 aligns across 10 bases. The CDR3 is made up of 14 amino acids. Germline assignment: CDR1 SQVTM and CDR2 ANQGSEA. V was clipped by 3 bases and J by 2 bases; unmatched bases: 4. CDR3: CSVEGTGATYEQYF. Written as DNA, the CDR3 is TGCAGCGTTGAGGGGACAGGGGCTACCTACGAGCAGTACTTC.

The table lists this clone with a few counts. V gene TRBV5-1 combines with J gene TRBJ1-2; no firm D call. V lost 0 bases and J lost 2, with 11 bases in between. Germline CDR1 reads SGHRS; CDR2 reads YFSETQ. The CDR3 runs 15 residues. This CDR3 is CASSLELGDNYGYTF. The CDR3 DNA reads TGCGCCAGCAGCTTGGAATTGGGCGACAACTATGGCTACACCTTC.

V is TRBV3-1 (or the pseudogene TRBV3-2) and J is TRBJ1-1, with TRBD1 as a possible D gene (6 bases). This CDR3 is 15 amino acids long. Trimming took off 3 bases at V and 1 base at J, with 12 bases between the two ends. Germline V lookup: CDR1 LGHDT, CDR2 YNNKEL (reference sequence). The CDR3 bases are TGTGCCAGCAGCCAGGCGACAGGCGCGAACACTGAAGCTTTCTTT. As protein: CASSQATGANTEAFF.